Listed here is a single T cell receptor beta chain. This sample's TCRbeta library carried unique molecular identifier barcodes. TCRdb itself ran the PCR reads through MiXCR, one entry per CDR3 protein. Of 250,000 to 400,000 distinct CDR3 sequences in the sample, 23% were seen once. The CDR3 consists of 14 residues. Looked up from germline, CDR1 is SGHTA and CDR2 is FQGTGA. Germline trimming cut 5 bases from V and 5 bases from J; bases unmatched to any gene: 0. The data stem from a study of T-cell reconstitution after alpha-beta-depleted transplantation in children. The genes are TRBV7-3 and TRBJ2-1; TRBD2 aligns across 13 bases. The input for sequencing was PBMCs, mostly from graft donor cells, taken 180 days after TCRalphabeta/CD19-depleted stem cell transplant. The sequence derives from a male patient under 18 who had a stem cell transplant for acute lymphoblastic leukemia, so the T cells may come from the graft donor. CDR3: CASSTSGGDNEQFF. As DNA, the CDR3 is TGTGCCAGCAGCACTAGCGGGGGGGACAATGAGCAGTTCTTC.